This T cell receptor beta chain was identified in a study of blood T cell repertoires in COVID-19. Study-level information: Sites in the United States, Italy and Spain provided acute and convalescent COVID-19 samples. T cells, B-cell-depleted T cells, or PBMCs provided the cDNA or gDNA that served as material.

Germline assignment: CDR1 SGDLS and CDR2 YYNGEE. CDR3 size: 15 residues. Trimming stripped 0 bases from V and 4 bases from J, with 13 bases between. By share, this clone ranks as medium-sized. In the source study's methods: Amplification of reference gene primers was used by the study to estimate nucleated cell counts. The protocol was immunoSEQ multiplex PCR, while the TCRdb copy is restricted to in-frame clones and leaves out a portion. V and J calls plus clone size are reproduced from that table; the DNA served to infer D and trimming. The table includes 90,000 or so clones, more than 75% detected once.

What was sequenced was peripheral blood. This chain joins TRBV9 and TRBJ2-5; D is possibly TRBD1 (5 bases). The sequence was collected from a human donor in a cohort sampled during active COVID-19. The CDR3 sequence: CASSVDGASGETQYF. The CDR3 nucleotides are TGTGCCAGCAGCGTAGATGGGGCTTCGGGAGAGACCCAGTACTTC.